One sample yielded the 13 T cell receptor beta chains listed below, sequenced in a study of response to subunit inactivated influenza vaccine. TCRdb re-called the RT-PCR reads through MiXCR, storing one row per CDR3 protein. This table holds roughly 170,000 distinct CDR3 sequences, around 9% found once. Sequencing was performed on non-naive T cells sorted from PBMCs, taken on the day of vaccination. Receptor source: a man aged 45-65 years who received an inactivated influenza vaccine.

In this sample, this clonotype turned up many times. V is TRBV29-1 and J is TRBJ2-7, with TRBD1 identical over 8 bases. CDR1 and CDR2 (germline): SQVTM, ANQGSEA. With 8 bases clipped from V and 2 bases from J, the junction kept 23 bases outside the gene matches. This CDR3 has 18 amino acids. The CDR3 is CSISISVAATGVPYEQYF. Written as DNA, the CDR3 is TGCAGCATATCAATAAGCGTTGCCGCGACAGGGGTCCCCTACGAGCAGTACTTC.

This clonotype was found many times. One end of the junction fails to match germline, which may point to a read error. The rearrangement links TRBV12-3 or TRBV12-4 to TRBJ2-5; D is perhaps TRBD1 (5 bases). This CDR3 has 16 residues. This CDR3 is CASSLEARANQETQYF. The DNA for the CDR3 is TGTGCCAGCAGCTTAGAGGCCAGGGCTAACCAAGAGACCCAGTACTTC.

This clonotype was seen only a few times. The chain carries TRBV20-1 and TRBJ2-6; D might be TRBD1 or TRBD2, each matching 7 bases. The germline gives CDR1 DFQATT, CDR2 SNEGSKA (reference sequence). The V and J ends lost 3 bases and 0 bases respectively, with 18 bases between them. The CDR3 extends over 18 amino acids. The CDR3 sequence: CSARRGGGGFSGANVLTF. CDR3 nucleotides: TGCAGTGCTAGGCGCGGGGGAGGGGGCTTCTCTGGGGCCAACGTCCTGACTTTC.

This rearrangement joins TRBV20-1 to TRBJ2-7; the match to TRBD1 covers 8 bases. The V segment lost 2 bases and the J segment 3 bases; nucleotides outside the gene matches: 6. The CDR3 is 14 amino acids. The V gene's germline CDR1 is DFQATT and CDR2 SNEGSKA (reference sequence). CDR3 region: CSARTFDRGYEQYF. The DNA for the CDR3 is TGCAGTGCTAGAACATTCGACAGGGGCTACGAGCAGTACTTC.

This clonotype was counted at least ten times. The chain is built from TRBV4-2 and TRBJ2-5; D possibly matches TRBD1 or TRBD2 (5 bases each). The CDR3 is 14 residues long. The V end lost 1 base, the J end lost 3 bases, and 9 bases lay between the germline ends. Per the germline V gene, CDR1 is LGHNA and CDR2 is YNFKEQ. CDR3 residues: CASSQGVGEETQYF. The CDR3 coding sequence is TGTGCCAGCAGCCAAGGGGTGGGGGAAGAGACCCAGTACTTC.

At least ten counts were recorded for this clonotype. J is TRBJ2-1 and V is TRBV10-3; TRBD2 aligns across 7 bases. V shed 1 base and J 0 bases; nucleotides not matched to a gene: 6. From germline, CDR1 is ENHRY and CDR2 SYGVKD. CDR3 length equals 17 residues. CDR3 nucleotides: TGTGCCATCAGTGAGTTTGGGGGGACTAACTCCTACAATGAGCAGTTCTTC. Residues: CAISEFGGTNSYNEQFF.

This clonotype was detected once. This chain joins TRBV4-1 and TRBJ2-7; D perhaps matches TRBD1 (6 bases). CDR3 length: 14 residues. The germline CDR1 and CDR2 sequences are MGHRA and YSYEKL. Trimming took off 4 bases at V and 0 bases at J, with 10 bases between the two ends. CDR3 DNA: TGCGCCAGCAGCCGGGACATTCTCTCCTACGAGCAGTACTTC. Protein: CASSRDILSYEQYF.

The chain links TRBV28 to TRBJ1-2; D uncertain. V lost 7 bases and J lost 0, with 6 bases in between. The CDR3 consists of 12 residues. CDR1 and CDR2 from the germline V gene are MDHEN and SYDVKM. The CDR3 nucleotides are TGTGCCAGCATGGGATCTAACTATGGCTACACCTTC. Translation gives CASMGSNYGYTF.

The chain combines TRBV20-1 with TRBJ2-5; 7 nucleotides line up with TRBD2. J gave up 2 bases and V 6 bases, and 12 bases lay outside the gene matches. CDR3 length: 15 amino acids. Germline CDR1 DFQATT, CDR2 SNEGSKA (reference sequence). CDR3 amino acids: CSAPPGGRLQETQYF. Written as DNA, the CDR3 is TGCAGTGCGCCCCCGGGAGGAAGGCTTCAAGAGACCCAGTACTTC.

This clonotype was found many times. The V and J genes are TRBV10-3 and TRBJ1-1; TRBD1 might be the D (5 bases). V shed 4 bases and J shed 3 bases, with 9 bases lying between them. CDR1 is ENHRY, CDR2 SYGVKD, per germline. This CDR3 has 13 residues. The CDR3 here is CAISGRVDTEAFF. The DNA of the CDR3 is TGTGCCATCAGTGGCAGGGTTGACACTGAAGCTTTCTTT.

This clonotype was counted only a few times. The V and J genes are TRBV7-3 and TRBJ2-1, with 9 nucleotides matching TRBD2. The CDR3 loop spans 15 amino acids. V was clipped by 5 bases and J by 3 bases; unmatched bases: 5. Per germline, CDR1 SGHTA and CDR2 FQGTGA. The CDR3 DNA is TGTGCCAGCAGCCCCCGACTAGCGGTCTACAATGAGCAGTTCTTC. Protein product: CASSPRLAVYNEQFF.

The sample holds many counts of this clonotype. This chain links TRBV6-2 or TRBV6-3 with TRBJ2-7, with a possible D match to TRBD1 (6 bases). CDR3 length equals 11 residues. In germline, CDR1 is MNHEY, CDR2 SVGEGT. V lost 7 bases to trimming and J lost 3 bases, with 7 bases between them. As DNA, the CDR3 is TGTGCCAGCAAACAGGGCTACGAGCAGTACTTC. It specifies CASKQGYEQYF.

This clonotype was detected ten times or more. The V and J genes are TRBV5-1 and TRBJ1-1; D is possibly TRBD1 (5 bases). Trimming removed 1 base at V and 1 base at J, with 8 bases between. Germline-derived CDR1 and CDR2 are SGHRS and YFSETQ. The CDR3 spans 14 residues. DNA for the CDR3: TGCGCCAGCAGCTTGACGGGGACGAACACTGAAGCTTTCTTT. Translated, it gives CASSLTGTNTEAFF.